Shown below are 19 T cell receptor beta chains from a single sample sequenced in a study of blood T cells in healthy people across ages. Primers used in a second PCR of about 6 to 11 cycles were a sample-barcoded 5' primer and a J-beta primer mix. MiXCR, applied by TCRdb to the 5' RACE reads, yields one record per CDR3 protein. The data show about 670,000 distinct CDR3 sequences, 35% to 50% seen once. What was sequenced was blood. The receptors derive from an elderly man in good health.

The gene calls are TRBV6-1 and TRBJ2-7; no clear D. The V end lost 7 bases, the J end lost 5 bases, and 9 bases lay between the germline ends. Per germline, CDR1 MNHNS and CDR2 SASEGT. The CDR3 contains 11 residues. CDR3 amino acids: CASTGNNEQYF. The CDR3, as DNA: TGTGCCAGCACGGGCAACAACGAGCAGTACTTC.

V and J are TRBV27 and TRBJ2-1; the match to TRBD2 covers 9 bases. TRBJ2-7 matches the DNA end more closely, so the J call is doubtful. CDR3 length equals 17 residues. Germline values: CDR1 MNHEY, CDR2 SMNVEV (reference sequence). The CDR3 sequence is CASSLRQGAGGYNEQYF. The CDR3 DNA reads TGTGCCAGCAGTTTACGTCAAGGGGCGGGAGGGTACAATGAGCAGTACTTC.

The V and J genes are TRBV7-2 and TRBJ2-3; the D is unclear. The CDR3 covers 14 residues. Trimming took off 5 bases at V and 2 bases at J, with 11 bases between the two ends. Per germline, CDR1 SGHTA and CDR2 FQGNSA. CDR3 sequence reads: CASSVTAFTDTQYF. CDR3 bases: TGTGCCAGCAGCGTAACGGCCTTCACAGATACGCAGTATTTT.

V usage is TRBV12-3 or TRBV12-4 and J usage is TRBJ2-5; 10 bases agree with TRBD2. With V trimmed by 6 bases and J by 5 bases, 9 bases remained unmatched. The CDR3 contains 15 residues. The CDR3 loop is CASRQASGGGETQYF. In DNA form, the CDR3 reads TGTGCCAGCAGGCAAGCTAGCGGGGGCGGGGAGACCCAGTACTTC.

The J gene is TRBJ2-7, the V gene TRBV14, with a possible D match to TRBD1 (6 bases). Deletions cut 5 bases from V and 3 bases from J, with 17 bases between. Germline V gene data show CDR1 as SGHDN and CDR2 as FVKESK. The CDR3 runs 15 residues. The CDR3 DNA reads TGTGCCAGCAGCAAAACCCAGGGACAATACTACGAGCAGTACTTC. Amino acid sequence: CASSKTQGQYYEQYF.

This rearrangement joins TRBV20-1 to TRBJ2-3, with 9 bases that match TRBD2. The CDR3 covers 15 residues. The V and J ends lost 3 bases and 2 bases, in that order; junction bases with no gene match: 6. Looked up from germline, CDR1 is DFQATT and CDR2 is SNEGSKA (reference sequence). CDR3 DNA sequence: TGCAGTGCTAGCTCCCGCGGGGGGGCCACAGATACGCAGTATTTT. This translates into CSASSRGGATDTQYF.

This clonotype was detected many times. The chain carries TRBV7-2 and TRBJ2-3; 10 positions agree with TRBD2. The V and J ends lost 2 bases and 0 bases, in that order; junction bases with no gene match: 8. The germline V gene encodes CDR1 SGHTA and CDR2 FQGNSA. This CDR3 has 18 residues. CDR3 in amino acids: CASSLRPSGGLSTDTQYF. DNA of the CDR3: TGTGCCAGCAGCTTACGGCCTAGCGGGGGCCTTAGCACAGATACGCAGTATTTT.

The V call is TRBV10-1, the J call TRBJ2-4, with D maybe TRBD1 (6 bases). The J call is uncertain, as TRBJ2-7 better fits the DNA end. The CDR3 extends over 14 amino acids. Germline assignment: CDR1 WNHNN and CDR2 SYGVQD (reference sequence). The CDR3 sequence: CASRESRGGYEQYF. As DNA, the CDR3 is TGCGCCAGCAGGGAGAGCAGGGGTGGCTACGAGCAGTACTTC.

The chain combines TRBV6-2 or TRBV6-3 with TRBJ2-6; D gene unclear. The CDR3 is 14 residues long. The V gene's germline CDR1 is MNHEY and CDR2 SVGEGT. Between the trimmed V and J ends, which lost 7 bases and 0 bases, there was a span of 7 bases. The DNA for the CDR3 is TGTGCCAGCACCGTCCCCTCTGGGGCCAACGTCCTGACTTTC. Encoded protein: CASTVPSGANVLTF.

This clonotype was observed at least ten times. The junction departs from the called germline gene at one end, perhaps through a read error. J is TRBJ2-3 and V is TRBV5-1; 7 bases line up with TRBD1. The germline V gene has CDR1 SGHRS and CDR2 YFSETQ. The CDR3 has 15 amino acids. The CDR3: CASSLTGASTDTQYF. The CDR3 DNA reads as TGTGCCAGCAGCTTAACAGGGGCCAGCACAGATACGCAGTATTTT.

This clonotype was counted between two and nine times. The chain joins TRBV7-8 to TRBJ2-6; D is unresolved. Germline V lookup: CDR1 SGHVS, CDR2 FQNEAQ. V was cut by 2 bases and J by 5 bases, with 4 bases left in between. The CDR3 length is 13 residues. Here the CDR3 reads CASSLFRANVLTF. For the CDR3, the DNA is TGTGCCAGCAGCTTATTTAGGGCCAACGTCCTGACTTTC.

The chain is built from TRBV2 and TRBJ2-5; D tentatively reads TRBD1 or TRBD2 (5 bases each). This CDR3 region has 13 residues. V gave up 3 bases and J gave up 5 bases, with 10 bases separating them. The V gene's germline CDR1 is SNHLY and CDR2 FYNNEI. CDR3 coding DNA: TGTGCCAGCAGTGAGGGACCAAGGGAGACCCAGTACTTC. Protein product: CASSEGPRETQYF.

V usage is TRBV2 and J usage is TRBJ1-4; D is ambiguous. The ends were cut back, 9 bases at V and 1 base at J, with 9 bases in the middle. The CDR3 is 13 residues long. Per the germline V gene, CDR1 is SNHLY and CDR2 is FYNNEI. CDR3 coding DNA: TGTGCCAGTAGGGCAAGAACTAATGAAAAACTGTTTTTT. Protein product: CASRARTNEKLFF.

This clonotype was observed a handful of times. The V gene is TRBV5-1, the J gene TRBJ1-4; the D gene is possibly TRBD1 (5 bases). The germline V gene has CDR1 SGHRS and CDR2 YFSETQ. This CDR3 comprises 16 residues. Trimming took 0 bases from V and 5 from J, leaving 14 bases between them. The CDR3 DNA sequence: TGCGCCAGCAGCTTGGGTCCAGGCGGGGGGAATGAAAAACTGTTTTTT. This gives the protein CASSLGPGGGNEKLFF.

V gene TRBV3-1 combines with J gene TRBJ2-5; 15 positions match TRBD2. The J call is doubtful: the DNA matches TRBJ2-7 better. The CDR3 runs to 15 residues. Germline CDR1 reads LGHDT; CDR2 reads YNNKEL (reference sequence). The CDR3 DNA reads TGTGCCAGCAGCCGTGGGACTAGCGGGAGGTACGAGCAGTACTTC. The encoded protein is CASSRGTSGRYEQYF.

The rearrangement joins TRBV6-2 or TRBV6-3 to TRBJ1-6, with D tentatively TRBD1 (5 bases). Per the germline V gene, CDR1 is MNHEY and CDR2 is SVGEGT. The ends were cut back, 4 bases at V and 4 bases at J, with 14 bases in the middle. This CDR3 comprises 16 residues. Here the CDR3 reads CASSSRRGSYNSPLHF. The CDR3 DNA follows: TGTGCCAGCAGTTCAAGGAGGGGATCGTATAATTCACCCCTCCACTTT.

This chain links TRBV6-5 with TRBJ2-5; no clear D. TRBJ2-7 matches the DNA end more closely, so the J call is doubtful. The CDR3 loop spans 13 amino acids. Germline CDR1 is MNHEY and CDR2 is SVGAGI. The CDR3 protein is CATTGGAGSEQYF. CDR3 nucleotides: TGTGCCACCACGGGCGGAGCAGGTTCCGAGCAGTACTTC.

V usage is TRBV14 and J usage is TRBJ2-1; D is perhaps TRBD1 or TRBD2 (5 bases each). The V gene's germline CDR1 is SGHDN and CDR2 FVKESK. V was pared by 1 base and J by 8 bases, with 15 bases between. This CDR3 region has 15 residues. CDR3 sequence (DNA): TGTGCCAGCAGCCAAGGGGGGATAGGTCTCCATGAGCAGTTCTTC. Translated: CASSQGGIGLHEQFF.

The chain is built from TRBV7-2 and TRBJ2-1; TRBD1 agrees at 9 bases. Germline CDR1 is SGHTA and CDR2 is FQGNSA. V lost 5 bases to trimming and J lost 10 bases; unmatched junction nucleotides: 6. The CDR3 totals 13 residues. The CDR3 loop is CASSRDRDSEQFF. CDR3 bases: TGTGCCAGCAGCCGGGACAGGGATTCCGAGCAGTTCTTC.